This is a list of T cell receptor delta chains from one sample in a study of Vδ1+ human thymocytes. TCRdb made new clone calls on the multiplex PCR reads using CATT. The data show tens of thousands of delta-chain clones, 7.5% to 9% seen once. The sequenced sample was Vdelta1+ gamma-delta thymocytes from the thymus. Every receptor here comes from a child in the first two years of life who had congenital heart surgery. The CDR3 runs from the conserved cysteine through the conserved F or W. Expanded clones get a size class; other rows say once, few or many, or leave the size out.

J	length	size	V	CDR3
TRDJ1	14	few	TRDV1	CALGAWGIRDKLIF
TRDJ1	18	few	TRDV1	CALGEKEPECTYTDKLIF
TRDJ1	23	NA	TRDV1	CALGEVAPLLLRGGYSDTDKLIF
TRDJ1	19	NA	TRDV1	CALGERRTGGRTYTDKLIF
TRDJ1	18	few	TRDV1	CALGELFLLRGITGKLIF
TRDJ1	19	NA	TRDV1	CALGFEISELGDTRDKLIF
TRDJ1	18	medium-sized	TRAV29/DV5	CAATNLRFLTVLVFKLIF
TRDJ1	22	NA	TRDV1	CALGENLFLRKPTPAFTDKLIF
TRDJ1	13	NA	TRDV1	CALALHYTDKLIF
TRDJ1	20	NA	TRDV1	CALGENVPTPLWVYTDKLIF
TRDJ1	18	few	TRDV1	CALGGPFWGIRGTDKLIF
TRDJ1	18	few	TRDV1	CALGEQKLGDKYTDKLIF
TRDJ1	23	NA	TRDV2	CACDRGTKDPYWGIRSEVDKLIF
TRDJ1	18	NA	TRDV1	CALGERIGGIRRTDKLIF